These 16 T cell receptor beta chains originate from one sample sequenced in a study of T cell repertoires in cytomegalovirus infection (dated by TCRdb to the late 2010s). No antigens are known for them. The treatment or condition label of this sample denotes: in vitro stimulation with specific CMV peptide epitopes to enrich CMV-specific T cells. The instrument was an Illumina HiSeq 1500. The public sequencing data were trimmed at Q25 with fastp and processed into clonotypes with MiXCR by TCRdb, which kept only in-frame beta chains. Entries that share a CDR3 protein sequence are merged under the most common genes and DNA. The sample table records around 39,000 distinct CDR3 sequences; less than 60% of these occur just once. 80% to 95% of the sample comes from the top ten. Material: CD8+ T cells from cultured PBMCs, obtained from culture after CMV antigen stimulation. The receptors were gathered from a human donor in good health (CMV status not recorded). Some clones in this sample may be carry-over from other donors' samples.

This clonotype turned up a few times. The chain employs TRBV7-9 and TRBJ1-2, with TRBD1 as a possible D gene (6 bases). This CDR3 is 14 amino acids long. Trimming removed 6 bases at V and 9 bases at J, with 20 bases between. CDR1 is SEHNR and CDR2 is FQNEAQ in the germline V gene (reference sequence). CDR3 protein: CASSLKDSRESYTF. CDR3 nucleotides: TGTGCCAGCAGTTTGAAGGACAGCCGAGAAAGCTACACCTTC.

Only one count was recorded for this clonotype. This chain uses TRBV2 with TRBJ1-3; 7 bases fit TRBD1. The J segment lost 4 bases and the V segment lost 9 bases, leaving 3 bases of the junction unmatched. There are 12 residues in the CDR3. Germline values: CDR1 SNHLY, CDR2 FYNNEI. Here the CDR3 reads CASPGQGNTIYF. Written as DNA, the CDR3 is TGTGCCAGTCCGGGACAGGGAAACACCATATATTTT.

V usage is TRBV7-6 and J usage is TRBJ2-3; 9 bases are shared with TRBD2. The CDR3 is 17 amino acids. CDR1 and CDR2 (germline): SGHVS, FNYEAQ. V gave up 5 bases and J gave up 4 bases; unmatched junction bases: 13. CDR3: CASSPRSGAGGADTQYF. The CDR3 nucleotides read TGTGCCAGCAGCCCGAGATCGGGGGCGGGGGGGGCAGATACGCAGTATTTT. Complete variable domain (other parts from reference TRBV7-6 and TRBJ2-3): GAGVSQSPRYKVTKRGQDVALRCDPISGHVSLYWYRQALGQGPEFLTYFNYEAQQDKSGLPNDRFSAERPEGSISTLTIQRTEQRDSAMYRCASSPRSGAGGADTQYFGPGTRLTVL.

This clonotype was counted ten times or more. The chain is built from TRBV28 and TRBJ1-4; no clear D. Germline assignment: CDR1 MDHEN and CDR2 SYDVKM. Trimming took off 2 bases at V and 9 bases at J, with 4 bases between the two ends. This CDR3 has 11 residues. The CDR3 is CASSLGQKLFF. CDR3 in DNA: TGTGCCAGCAGTTTAGGGCAAAAACTGTTTTTT.

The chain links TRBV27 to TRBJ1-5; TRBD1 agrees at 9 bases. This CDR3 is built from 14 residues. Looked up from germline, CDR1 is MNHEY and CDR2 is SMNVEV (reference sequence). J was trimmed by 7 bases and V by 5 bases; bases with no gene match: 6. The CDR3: CASSPGQGGQPQHF. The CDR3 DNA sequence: TGTGCCAGCAGTCCGGGACAGGGAGGGCAGCCCCAGCATTTT.

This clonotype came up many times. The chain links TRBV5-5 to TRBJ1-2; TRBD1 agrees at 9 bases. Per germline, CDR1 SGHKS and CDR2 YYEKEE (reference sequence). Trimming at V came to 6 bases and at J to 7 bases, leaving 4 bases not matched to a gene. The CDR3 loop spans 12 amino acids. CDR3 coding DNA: TGTGCCAGCACCTGGACAGGGGTTGGCTACACCTTC. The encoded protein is CASTWTGVGYTF.

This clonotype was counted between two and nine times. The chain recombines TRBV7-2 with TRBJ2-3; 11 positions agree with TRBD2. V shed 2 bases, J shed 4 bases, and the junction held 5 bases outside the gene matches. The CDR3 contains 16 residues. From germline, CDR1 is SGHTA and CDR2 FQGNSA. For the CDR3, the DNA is TGTGCCAGCAGCTTATCACTAGCGGGAGCAGCAGATACGCAGTATTTT. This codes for CASSLSLAGAADTQYF.

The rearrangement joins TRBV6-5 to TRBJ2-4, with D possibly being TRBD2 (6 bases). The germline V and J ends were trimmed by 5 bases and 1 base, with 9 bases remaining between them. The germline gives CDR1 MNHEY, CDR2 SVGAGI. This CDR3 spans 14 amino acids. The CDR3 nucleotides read TGTGCCAGCAGTGGGGGGTTGGCCAAAAACATTCAGTACTTC. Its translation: CASSGGLAKNIQYF.

The chain's CDR3 is CASKGQLSGGYTF. In DNA form, the CDR3 reads TGTGCCAGTAAAGGACAGCTCAGTGGTGGCTACACCTTC. This sequence joins TRBV19 and TRBJ1-2; D is perhaps TRBD1 (6 bases). The CDR3 totals 13 residues. V was clipped by 7 bases and J by 7 bases, with 16 bases between them. The germline gives CDR1 LNHDA, CDR2 SQIVND (reference sequence).

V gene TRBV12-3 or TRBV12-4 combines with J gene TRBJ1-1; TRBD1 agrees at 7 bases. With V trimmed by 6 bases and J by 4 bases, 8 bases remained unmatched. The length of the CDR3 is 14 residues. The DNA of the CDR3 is TGTGCCAGCAGACTGAAGGGGGCAGGCACTGAAGCTTTCTTT. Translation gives CASRLKGAGTEAFF.

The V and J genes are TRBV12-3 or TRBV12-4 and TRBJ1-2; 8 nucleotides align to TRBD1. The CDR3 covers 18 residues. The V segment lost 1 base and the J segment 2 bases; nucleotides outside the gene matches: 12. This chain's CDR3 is CASSLGAPGQGENYGYTF. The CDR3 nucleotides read TGTGCCAGCAGTTTAGGGGCCCCTGGACAGGGCGAGAACTATGGCTACACCTTC.

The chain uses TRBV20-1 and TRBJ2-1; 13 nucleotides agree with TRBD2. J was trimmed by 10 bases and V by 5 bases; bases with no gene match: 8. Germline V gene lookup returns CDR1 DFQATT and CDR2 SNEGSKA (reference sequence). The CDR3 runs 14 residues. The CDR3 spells CSAGGLAGTQEQFF. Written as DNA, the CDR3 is TGCAGTGCTGGGGGACTAGCGGGAACTCAAGAGCAGTTCTTC.

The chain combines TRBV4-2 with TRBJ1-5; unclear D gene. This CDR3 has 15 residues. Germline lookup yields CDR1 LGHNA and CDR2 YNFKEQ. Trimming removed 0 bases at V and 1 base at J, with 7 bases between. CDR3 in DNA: TGTGCCAGCAGCCAAGATCCGCAAAGCAATCAGCCCCAGCATTTT. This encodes CASSQDPQSNQPQHF.

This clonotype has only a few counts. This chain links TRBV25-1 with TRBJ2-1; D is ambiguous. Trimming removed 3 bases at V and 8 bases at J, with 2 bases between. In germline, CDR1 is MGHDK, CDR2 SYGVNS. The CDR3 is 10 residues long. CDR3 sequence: CASSDHEQFF. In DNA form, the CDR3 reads TGTGCCAGCAGTGATCATGAGCAGTTCTTC. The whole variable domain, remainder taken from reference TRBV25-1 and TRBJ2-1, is EADIYQTPRYLVIGTGKKITLECSQTMGHDKMYWYQQDPGMELHLIHYSYGVNSTEKGDLSSESTVSRIRTEHFPLTLESARPSHTSQYLCASSDHEQFFGPGTRLTVL.

CDR3 loop: CARHTSGNTIYF. The CDR3 DNA reads TGTGCCAGACACACCTCTGGAAACACCATATATTTT. The J gene is TRBJ1-3, the V gene TRBV2; unclear D gene. Per germline, CDR1 SNHLY and CDR2 FYNNEI. The CDR3 runs to 12 residues. V lost 9 bases, J lost 0 bases, and 6 bases lay in between.

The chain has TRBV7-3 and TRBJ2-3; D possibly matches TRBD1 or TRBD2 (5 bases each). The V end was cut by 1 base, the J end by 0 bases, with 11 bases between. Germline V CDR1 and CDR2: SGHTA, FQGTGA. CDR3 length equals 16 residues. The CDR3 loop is CASSLRGSGSTDTQYF. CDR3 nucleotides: TGTGCCAGCAGCTTAAGGGGCAGCGGAAGCACAGATACGCAGTATTTT. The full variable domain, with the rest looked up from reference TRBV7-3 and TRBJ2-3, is GAGVSQTPSNKVTEKGKYVELRCDPISGHTALYWYRQSLGQGPEFLIYFQGTGAADDSGLPNDRFFAVRPEGSVSTLKIQRTERGDSAVYLCASSLRGSGSTDTQYFGPGTRLTVL.